Here is one T cell receptor beta chain with its context. The record originates from a study of chemoradiotherapy in HPV16-positive cancers. Measured with immunoSEQ multiplex PCR; TCRdb has only the in-frame clones, and not every one. This table holds some 34,000 clones, around 92% found once. V was cut by 0 bases and J by 9 bases, with 11 bases left in between. Germline CDR1 and CDR2: SGHAT and FQNNGV. The CDR3 covers 13 residues. The rearrangement joins TRBV11-2 to TRBJ1-1; no clear D gene. The sample in question was blood, obtained from a patient who underwent chemoradiotherapy. This TCR was recovered from a human donor with HPV-associated anogenital cancer. CDR3 nucleotide sequence: TGTGCCAGCAGCTTAGATCAAGGGATTAAAGCTTTCTTT. Translated: CASSLDQGIKAFF.